The present T cell receptor (beta chain) was sequenced within a study of blood T cell repertoires in COVID-19. As for the study in general: Material from acute and convalescent COVID-19 was sourced from the United States, Italy and Spain. In each case, the material was cDNA or gDNA derived from T cells, B-cell-depleted T cells, or PBMCs.

CDR1 and CDR2 from the germline V gene are MGHRA and YSYEKL. The CDR3 is made up of 17 amino acids. With 0 bases clipped from V and 4 bases from J, the junction kept 11 bases outside the gene matches. Original methodology: Nucleated cell counts were estimated from reference gene primer amplification. Profiling relied on immunoSEQ multiplex PCR, and the TCRdb table lists in-frame clones only, not all of them. From that table come the V and J calls and clone size; the DNA was used to work out D and trimming. The table records approximately 230,000 clones, around 86% of them present only once. The chain has TRBV4-1 and TRBJ1-2; 7 positions agree with TRBD1. The sample comprised peripheral blood. This receptor was obtained from a man between 25 and 39 years old who had recovered from COVID-19. The CDR3 DNA follows: TGCGCCAGCAGCCAAGATCACCCAGGGGGAGTGTCCTATGGCTACACCTTC. Its translation: CASSQDHPGGVSYGYTF.